This T cell receptor beta chain is from a study of cytomegalovirus exposure and HLA in healthy donors. Study overall: Both the 120 validation repertoires and the roughly 640 first-cohort repertoires used the same platform, as reported by a later analysis. Study-level findings and limits: According to a subsequent analysis, TCR clusters identified in the first cohort showed a tendency to co-occur across the roughly 130 validation repertoires.

The assay was immunoSEQ multiplex PCR, and TCRdb's table has in-frame clones only and misses some. Found here are around 120,000 clones, 88% of them singletons; the top ten hold about 4.2%. After removal of 2 bases from V and 11 bases from J, the junction contained 8 bases not matched to a gene. The CDR3 is 14 residues long. The germline V gene has CDR1 ENHRY and CDR2 SYGVKD. Separation from the 666-subject first cohort characterized the approximately 120-subject validation cohort, to which the donors belonged. Notes on this clone: Its antigen is not known.

The chain couples TRBV10-3 to TRBJ1-5, with 8 bases matching TRBD1. The sequence came from a man aged 18 to 30 in good health and CMV-seropositive. Sequencing used PBMCs. The CDR3 nucleotides are TGTGCCATCAGTGAGGGACAGGGAGTTAGGACCCAGCATTTT. This codes for CAISEGQGVRTQHF.